These 14 T cell receptor beta chains were all obtained from the same sample, sequenced in a study of post-analysis software for immune sequencing data. Whole-study results and caveats: The study found TRBV5-6, TRBV5-1 and TRBV20-1 among five TRBV segments more frequent in patients than controls.

These TCRs are of unknown antigen specificity. Unique molecular identifiers had been added to the TCR beta cDNA libraries. TCRdb itself ran the PCR reads through MiXCR, one entry per CDR3 protein. The sample carries hundreds of thousands of distinct CDR3 sequences, approximately 59% recorded once. The sequenced material came from blood. The receptors shown here come from a girl aged 2 to 10 with multiple sclerosis.

The chain recombines TRBV27 with TRBJ2-5; 9 nucleotides align to TRBD1. The tail of the sequence fits TRBJ2-7 better, so the J call may be wrong. The CDR3 consists of 16 residues. Germline loops: CDR1 MNHEY, CDR2 SMNVEV (reference sequence). In DNA, the CDR3 is TGTGCCAGCAGTATAAGGCGGGGGACAGGGCTTTACGAGCAGTACTTC. This gives the protein CASSIRRGTGLYEQYF.

The chain combines TRBV7-6 with TRBJ2-7; D possibly corresponds to TRBD1 (5 bases). Germline V gene data show CDR1 as SGHVS and CDR2 as FNYEAQ. The CDR3 consists of 15 residues. Between the trimmed V and J ends, which lost 1 base and 2 bases, there was a span of 12 bases. The CDR3 DNA follows: TGTGCCAGCAGCTTAGTCGCAGGGTTCCCCTACGAGCAGTACTTC. This translates into CASSLVAGFPYEQYF.

The chain recombines TRBV5-5 with TRBJ1-1, with D perhaps matching TRBD1 (5 bases). Germline-derived CDR1 and CDR2 are SGHKS and YYEKEE (reference sequence). Deletions cut 0 bases from V and 0 bases from J, with 15 bases between. This CDR3 has 17 amino acids. CDR3 sequence reads: CASSLGQRVIMNTEAFF. For the CDR3, the DNA is TGTGCCAGCAGCTTGGGACAGCGAGTGATAATGAACACTGAAGCTTTCTTT.

The table lists this clonotype with a few counts. The chain recombines TRBV20-1 with TRBJ2-1, with 11 bases aligning to TRBD2. Looked up from germline, CDR1 is DFQATT and CDR2 is SNEGSKA (reference sequence). The CDR3 is 17 amino acids. The ends lost 2 bases at V and 2 bases at J; junction bases unmatched: 8. The CDR3 here is CSARRLAGGTAYNEQFF. DNA of the CDR3: TGCAGTGCTAGAAGGTTAGCGGGAGGGACGGCCTACAATGAGCAGTTCTTC.

The gene calls are TRBV20-1 and TRBJ2-2; a weak D match, TRBD1 (6 bases). CDR1 and CDR2 (germline): DFQATT, SNEGSKA (reference sequence). The CDR3 has 14 amino acids. V lost 0 bases to trimming and J lost 8 bases, with 13 bases between them. The DNA of the CDR3 is TGCAGTGCTAGAGATACAGGGCCTTGGGGGGAGCTGTTTTTT. It specifies CSARDTGPWGELFF.

This chain links TRBV6-2 or TRBV6-3 with TRBJ2-5, with 9 bases that match TRBD1. The end of the DNA fits TRBJ2-7 better, so the J call may be wrong. Germline V gene data show CDR1 as MNHEY and CDR2 as SVGEGT. The CDR3 sequence is 15 residues long. The CDR3 nucleotides are TGTGCCAGCAGCCCCACCGGGACAGGGTCCCACGAGCAGTACTTC. It specifies CASSPTGTGSHEQYF.

V is TRBV29-1 and J is TRBJ2-1; 8 bases match TRBD1. The CDR3 covers 14 residues. The V segment lost 7 bases and the J segment 4 bases; nucleotides outside the gene matches: 9. CDR1 is SQVTM and CDR2 is ANQGSEA in the germline V gene. CDR3 region: CSAPGTGLYNEQFF. The DNA of the CDR3 is TGCAGCGCTCCCGGGACAGGCTTATACAATGAGCAGTTCTTC.

The rearrangement joins TRBV29-1 to TRBJ1-2; tentatively, D is TRBD1 (5 bases). V was shortened by 6 bases and J by 9 bases, with 23 bases between the two germline ends. This CDR3 has 14 residues. Germline values: CDR1 SQVTM, CDR2 ANQGSEA. The CDR3 bases are TGCAGCGTCGCCATGGGGGTGGTAGATGGGAGCTACACCTTC. This gives the protein CSVAMGVVDGSYTF.

V gene TRBV7-8 combines with J gene TRBJ2-5; D unclear. This CDR3 is 14 amino acids long. The V gene's germline CDR1 is SGHVS and CDR2 FQNEAQ. V gave up 4 bases and J gave up 1 base, with 10 bases separating them. The CDR3 DNA reads as TGTGCCAGCAGCTACCGACATACCCAAGAGACCCAGTACTTC. Encoded protein: CASSYRHTQETQYF.

This clonotype occurred a few times. This chain links TRBV9 with TRBJ2-3; possible D gene TRBD1, 6 bases. The CDR3 is made up of 18 amino acids. Germline V gene sequence: CDR1 SGDLS, CDR2 YYNGEE. Between the trimmed V and J ends, which lost 0 bases and 0 bases, there was a span of 17 bases. CDR3 coding DNA: TGTGCCAGCAGCGTAGAGGGGGATCTATCCCCTAGCACAGATACGCAGTATTTT. It codes for CASSVEGDLSPSTDTQYF.

This clonotype came up a few times. This sequence joins TRBV15 and TRBJ2-3; D not resolved. The CDR3 consists of 16 residues. Trimming shortened V by 2 bases and J by 3 bases, and 15 bases separated the two germline ends. Germline values: CDR1 LNHNV, CDR2 YYDKDF (reference sequence). The CDR3 DNA follows: TGTGCCACCAGCAGACGGACCCAAGGTGGGACAGATACGCAGTATTTT. It yields the protein CATSRRTQGGTDTQYF.

V is TRBV7-9 and J is TRBJ2-1; no firm D call. The germline V gene has CDR1 SEHNR and CDR2 FQNEAQ (reference sequence). The V gene lost 5 bases and the J gene lost 0 bases, with 11 bases spanning the gap. This CDR3 region has 15 residues. This CDR3 is CASSAPGRSYNEQFF. In DNA, the CDR3 is TGTGCCAGCAGCGCCCCAGGTCGCTCCTACAATGAGCAGTTCTTC. Supplemented by reference TRBV7-9 and TRBJ2-1, the full variable domain reads DTGVSQNPRHKITKRGQNVTFRCDPISEHNRLYWYRQTLGQGPEFLTYFQNEAQLEKSRLLSDRFSAERPKGSFSTLEIQRTEQGDSAMYLCASSAPGRSYNEQFFGPGTRLTVL.

The chain is built from TRBV23-1 and TRBJ2-5; TRBD2 aligns across 7 bases. TRBV23-1 falls under the ORF class, with uncertain function. This CDR3 has 14 amino acids. Germline trimming cut 0 bases from V and 5 bases from J; bases unmatched to any gene: 3. Here the CDR3 DNA reads TGCGCCAGCAGTCAATCGGGAGGGGCGGAGACCCAGTACTTC. It yields the protein CASSQSGGAETQYF.

The chain joins TRBV2 to TRBJ2-7; 8 bases match TRBD1. The end of the DNA aligns better with TRBJ2-5, so the J call may be wrong. Germline CDR1 is SNHLY and CDR2 is FYNNEI. The CDR3 runs 14 residues. CDR3 in DNA: TGTGCCAGCAGACCCAAAGGAACAGGGGGGACCCAGTACTTC. Its translation: CASRPKGTGGTQYF.